Listed here is a single T cell receptor beta chain. The antigen it recognizes is unknown. The cysteine opens and the phenylalanine closes a CDR3 of 15 amino acids. Of all the DNA, just the CDR3 is kept, 45 bases in frame from base 1. In the germline V gene (reference sequence), CDR1 corresponds to SGHNT and CDR2 to YYREEE. The germline ends are 15 bases apart after V is trimmed by 1 base and J by 5 bases. This sample is part of a study of cytomegalovirus exposure and HLA in healthy donors (dated by TCRdb to about 2017). With respect to the entire study: An earlier analysis of roughly 500 of the donors reported 276 Gb of sequence data and some 110 million unique TCR beta sequences obtained from about 170 million T cells. An early release covering 550 to 700 HLA-typed donors comprised about 290 gigabases of sequencing data and around 80 million unique TCR sequences. Because of strong linkage in the cohort, 4 to 6 DR-DQ haplotypes were treated as single units for association and clustering. Besides the first cohort of 550 to 750 subjects, a separate validation cohort made up of around 120 different subjects was used. The later analysis used no new phenotypic data to find candidate immune exposures, relying instead on TCR beta sequences and their occurrence across donors. The number of typed donors differed by locus: roughly 620-630 for A, B, C, DRB1 and DQB1; about 520 for DQA1; approximately 600 for DPA1; and 400 to 480 for DPB1. To decide whether each TCR beta V gene segment behaved as functional or pseudogenic, an earlier analysis of 587 of the donors relied on high-throughput TCR beta sequencing. A later analysis re-examined previously published TCR beta repertoires from more than 550 donors and added high-resolution HLA genotyping to investigate patterns of TCR occurrence. In a later genetic analysis, genome-wide SNP genotypes for about three fifths of the roughly 670 donors were used, and that subset was treated as a discovery cohort. The T cell repertoires of some 670 subjects were profiled by immunosequencing and related to cytomegalovirus serostatus. Of the approximately 400 genotyped donors, 81% were placed in the genetic ancestry cluster associated with self-reported Caucasian donors. Alongside the repertoire data, information on donor age, sex, ethnicity and CMV serostatus was compiled. All discovery cohort repertoires had been generated on a single sequencing platform. On average, around 240,000 unique TCR beta nucleotide sequences were sequenced per donor among 398 genotyped donors of the cohort, with 15% to 20% of those sequences being non-productive. HLA typing included class I and class II loci at four-digit resolution. The study was designed to test whether signatures of past pathogen exposure could be identified by cataloging public T cell receptors. High-throughput TCR immunosequencing, statistical association of individual TCRs with disease status, and machine learning were combined to predict cytomegalovirus infection status. On the study overall, not on this receptor specifically: The sequencing pipeline was judged likely to have produced a cluster of highly shared sequence variants as a technical artifact. Strong co-occurrence of HLA alleles, especially DR and DQ, made assigning TCR associations to individual alleles difficult. In both the original and validation cohorts, the classifier was reported to diagnose cytomegalovirus status with high specificity and sensitivity. Linkage disequilibrium might explain the correlated functional status among segregating V segments, but an unknown experimental factor could not be ruled out. Because the 87-base-pair reads could not distinguish some IMGT-functional V segments, including TRBV6-2 and TRBV6-3, those segments were excluded. Immune exposure information for the cohort was limited to CMV serostatus. A later analysis found that HLA-associated TCR beta chains were more clonally expanded and had lower generation probabilities than equally common non-associated chains. The study listed 164 TCR beta chains as associated with cytomegalovirus. A further reported finding was that TCR beta sequences accurately predicted the HLA-A and HLA-B alleles for most subjects in the first cohort. A later genetic analysis reported fewer N-insertions in productive TCRs among donors in an Asian-associated ancestry cluster than the roughly 690-donor mean. V-gene and J-gene trimming of TCR beta chains was associated with a missense DCLRE1C variant in a later genetic analysis, and the association was replicated in an independent cohort. Sequencing depth was assumed to be roughly uniform across donors in the presence/absence analyses, though that assumption may not hold. In a later analysis, some 17,000 TCR beta sequences were associated with specific HLA alleles at a false discovery rate of 0.05. In an earlier analysis of about 540 of the donors, most TCR beta V segments were observed in productive rearrangements about 87% or about 30% of the time, broadly matching IMGT annotations. Most TCR sequences were seen in very few donors, while some public TCRs were found in many individuals. In a later analysis, the rate of TCR association differed among HLA loci, with DRB1 alleles having the most associated TCRs and HLA-C alleles having the fewest. Three of the identified cytomegalovirus-associated TCR beta chains were confirmed in vitro to be specific for cytomegalovirus antigens. The cohort was sequenced for TCR beta chains only, and without alpha or paired-chain data the features that could be detected were limited. HLA typing was unavailable for some donors at each locus, so association tests used only the typed subset. The earlier analysis of 587 of the donors excluded roughly 17 rarely observed V segments, including chromosome 9 orphons, because counts were too low. Most CMV-associated TCR beta chains appeared to be HLA-restricted in a later analysis, and the HLA associations seemed to be driven largely by CMV exposure. According to the authors, the approach could potentially be generalized to other disease states and immunological phenotypes. A later analysis reported that several top co-occurrence clusters appeared linked to parvovirus B19, influenza, CMV and Epstein-Barr virus.

Library method: the immunoSEQ multiplex PCR assay. A mixture of 60 forward primers for TCR Vbeta segments and 13 reverse primers for TCR Jbeta segments was used in the multiplex PCR. The CDR3 region of rearranged TCR beta genes was amplified from genomic DNA by a multiplex PCR assay. On the Illumina HiSeq System, the amplified TCR beta libraries were sequenced as 87-base-pair reads. In the authors' own workflow: A later analysis tallied 75 million to 95 million unique TCR beta chains across the 640 or so repertoires, and about 12 million of those chains were shared by two or more donors. Raw reads were error-corrected and collapsed into unique sequences with a nearest-neighbor algorithm that merged closely related sequences to remove PCR and sequencing errors. CDR3 sequences were aligned to IMGT reference sequences to assign V, D and J gene segments. For a sequence to be retained, a match of at least six nucleotides to both a V gene segment and a J gene segment was required. A rearrangement counted as productive if the CDR3 had no stop codons and remained in frame with V and J, and every other rearrangement counted as non-productive. CDR3 was defined according to IMGT convention as the region running from the second conserved V-encoded cysteine to the conserved J-encoded phenylalanine. The earlier analysis of about 500 of the donors excluded sequences that lacked an unambiguous match to a single V gene segment. An earlier analysis of over 450 of the donors classified V segments as functional when productive rearrangements were above 56.7% and as segregating when the standard deviation between donors was above 5%. A statistical classification framework was built to diagnose cytomegalovirus status from the catalog of TCR beta chain sequences. A later analysis assigned V and J genes by comparing TCR nucleotide sequences with IMGT/GENE-DB human TR gene sequences. A later analysis assigned CDR3 sequences and most-parsimonious VDJ recombination scenarios with the TCRdist pipeline. In a later analysis, each TCR beta chain was defined by its CDR3 amino acid sequence together with its V-gene family, and reads without a unique V-gene family were excluded. A later analysis removed 500 to 650 highly shared, low-generation-probability nucleotide sequences to deal with suspected cross-contamination and a sequencing artifact. In a later analysis, a clonal expansion index for each public chain was calculated from normalized within-repertoire ranks of inferred template counts. Generation probabilities in a later analysis came from a VDJ recombination model fitted to out-of-frame rearrangements, and those results were checked against IGoR. In a later analysis, hypergeometric tests were used to score TCR-TCR, TCR-HLA and TCR-CMV co-occurrence, with a repertoire-size bias correction applied to TCR pairs. False discovery rates were estimated in a later analysis by permuting HLA or CMV assignments 20 times. In a later analysis, co-occurring TCRs were grouped using DBSCAN, with TCRdist sequence similarity added in when clustering inside HLA-allele-positive subsets. Repertoires with fewer than 30,000 or more than 120,000 public chains were left out of co-occurrence clustering, as were about 5 repertoires with anomalous nucleotide sharing. TCRdb limited this immuneACCESS table to in-frame rearrangements with V and J called. A share of clones is missing; checked studies link under half to unresolved V genes, and the rest is unexplained. V and J calls and clone size are given by that table; D and trimming were obtained from the DNA. This sample's table lists about 110,000 clones. 3% to 4.5% of the sample rests with the top ten.

The cohort consisted of 600 to 750 healthy bone marrow donors. At the time of sampling, every cohort member was nominally healthy, though immune exposures that went unrecorded were likely present. The donor tested CMV seronegative and was one of the 352 seronegative cohort members. A peripheral blood sample was provided by each donor, and peripheral blood mononuclear cells were used for TCR beta sequencing. Genomic DNA was extracted from the blood cell samples with the Qiagen DNeasy Blood Extraction Kit. The receptor's source is a young man in good health and CMV-seronegative. Here the chain combines TRBV5-4 and TRBJ2-5; a tentative D call is TRBD2 (5 bases match). The source material was PBMCs. The CDR3 has the sequence CASSLPGNRGETQYF. Here is the DNA: TGTGCCAGCAGCTTGCCGGGGAACCGGGGTGAGACCCAGTACTTC.